These 11 T cell receptor beta chains were sequenced from one sample in a study of T-cell memory formation after mild COVID-19. Each CDR3 protein gets one entry after TCRdb re-called the 5' RACE reads with MiXCR. This sample has about 600,000 distinct CDR3 sequences; roughly a fifth occur once, and the top ten carry roughly 8.3%. Sequencing input: PBMCs or a T cell subset sorted from them (not recorded which). The receptors stem from an adult woman who had mild COVID-19 (a few samples of this study predate the infection). Cell type and time point are not known.

The CDR3 is CAIGSSGNTIYF. CDR3 DNA sequence: TGTGCCATAGGGAGCTCTGGAAACACCATATATTTT. The chain joins TRBV10-3 to TRBJ1-3; D is ambiguous. The CDR3 is 12 amino acids. The germline CDR1 and CDR2 sequences are ENHRY and SYGVKD. V dropped 9 bases and J dropped 0 bases, with 6 bases sitting between them.

This clonotype has a handful of counts. The rearrangement joins TRBV29-1 to TRBJ1-1, with D possibly matching TRBD1 (5 bases). Deletions cut 5 bases from V and 0 bases from J, with 16 bases between. This CDR3 comprises 15 residues. Germline V lookup: CDR1 SQVTM, CDR2 ANQGSEA. CDR3 in DNA: TGCAGCGTTCGAGGAGCAGGGAATTTGAACACTGAAGCTTTCTTT. Amino acids: CSVRGAGNLNTEAFF.

The J gene is TRBJ2-7, the V gene TRBV20-1; either TRBD1 or TRBD2 may fit D (5 bases each). Germline CDR1 and CDR2: DFQATT and SNEGSKA (reference sequence). This CDR3 has 15 amino acids. V was pared by 0 bases and J by 4 bases, with 16 bases between. The CDR3: CSARDESPGPYEQYF. The CDR3 DNA is TGCAGTGCTAGAGATGAAAGTCCGGGGCCATACGAGCAGTACTTC.

The CDR3 DNA follows: TGTGCCAGCAGCTTAGATACGGGCTCTGGAAACACCATATATTTT. It specifies CASSLDTGSGNTIYF. V usage is TRBV7-6 and J usage is TRBJ1-3, with D unresolved. The CDR3 has 15 amino acids. Germline lookup yields CDR1 SGHVS and CDR2 FNYEAQ. Trimming removed 1 base from V and 0 bases from J, with 7 bases in between.

The rearrangement links TRBV6-1 to TRBJ1-5; D gene ambiguous. The V and J ends lost 4 bases and 2 bases respectively, with 9 bases between them. Germline V gene data show CDR1 as MNHNS and CDR2 as SASEGT. The length of the CDR3 is 14 residues. This CDR3 is CASSVQLGNQPQHF. CDR3 nucleotide sequence: TGTGCCAGCAGTGTACAGTTGGGCAATCAGCCCCAGCATTTT.

CDR3 in amino acids: CATSDPSGTDTQYF. In DNA, the CDR3 is TGTGCCACCAGTGACCCCAGCGGCACAGATACGCAGTATTTT. The chain recombines TRBV24-1 with TRBJ2-3; no firm D call. Between the trimmed V and J ends, which lost 4 bases and 1 base, there was a span of 8 bases. CDR1 is KGHDR and CDR2 is SFDVKD in the germline V gene. The CDR3 spans 14 residues.

This rearrangement joins TRBV7-2 to TRBJ1-1; D is undetermined. The V gene's germline CDR1 is SGHTA and CDR2 FQGNSA. The germline V and J ends were trimmed by 2 bases and 3 bases, with 10 bases remaining between them. The CDR3 has 14 residues. The CDR3 region is CASSLTRTHTEAFF. CDR3 DNA sequence: TGTGCCAGCAGCTTAACCCGGACGCACACTGAAGCTTTCTTT.

This chain links TRBV11-2 with TRBJ1-2; D is undetermined. V gave up 2 bases and J gave up 3 bases, with 13 bases separating them. The germline CDR1 and CDR2 sequences are SGHAT and FQNNGV. The CDR3 extends over 15 amino acids. CDR3 nucleotides: TGTGCCAGCAGCTTACAGACCGGGGTCTACTATGGCTACACCTTC. It is translated as CASSLQTGVYYGYTF.

This clonotype appeared a few times. This CDR3 reads CASSPRGGEQFF. The CDR3 coding sequence is TGTGCCAGCAGCCCTCGGGGTGGTGAGCAGTTCTTC. This chain links TRBV5-6 with TRBJ2-1; TRBD2 is a possible D gene (5 bases). CDR1 is SGHDT and CDR2 is YYEEEE in the germline V gene. The ends were cut back, 4 bases at V and 9 bases at J, with 11 bases in the middle. The CDR3 spans 12 residues.

This clonotype was observed many times. This sequence joins TRBV5-1 and TRBJ2-7; 8 bases match TRBD1. This CDR3 is built from 15 residues. CDR1 SGHRS and CDR2 YFSETQ come from the germline V gene. V was pared by 4 bases and J by 2 bases, with 8 bases of the junction left unmatched. CDR3 amino acids: CASSASGQAAYEQYF. The CDR3 nucleotides are TGCGCCAGCAGCGCCTCGGGACAGGCCGCCTACGAGCAGTACTTC.

In its sample, this clonotype was seen many times. The genes are TRBV12-3 or TRBV12-4 and TRBJ2-7; D may be TRBD1 (5 bases). CDR3 length: 12 amino acids. Trimming shortened V by 6 bases and J by 4 bases, and 10 bases separated the two germline ends. The CDR3 DNA reads as TGTGCCAGCAGGGGGCAGTCTTACGAGCAGTACTTC. Protein: CASRGQSYEQYF.